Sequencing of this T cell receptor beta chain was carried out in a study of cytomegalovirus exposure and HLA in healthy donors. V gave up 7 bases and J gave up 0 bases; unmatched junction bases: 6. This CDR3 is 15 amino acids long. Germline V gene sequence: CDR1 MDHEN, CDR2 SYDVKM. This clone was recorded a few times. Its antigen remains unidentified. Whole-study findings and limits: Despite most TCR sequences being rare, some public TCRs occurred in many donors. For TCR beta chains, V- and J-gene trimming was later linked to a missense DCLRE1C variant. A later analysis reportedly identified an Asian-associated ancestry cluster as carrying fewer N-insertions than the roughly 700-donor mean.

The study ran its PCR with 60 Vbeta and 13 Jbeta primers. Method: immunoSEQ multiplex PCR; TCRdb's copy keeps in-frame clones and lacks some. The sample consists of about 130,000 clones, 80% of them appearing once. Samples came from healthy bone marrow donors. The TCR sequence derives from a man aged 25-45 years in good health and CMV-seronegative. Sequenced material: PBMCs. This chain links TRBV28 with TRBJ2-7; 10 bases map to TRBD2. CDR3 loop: CASKSASGGSYEQYF. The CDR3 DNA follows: TGTGCCAGCAAATCGGCTAGCGGGGGCTCCTACGAGCAGTACTTC. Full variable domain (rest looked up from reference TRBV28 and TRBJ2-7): DVKVTQSSRYLVKRTGEKVFLECVQDMDHENMFWYRQDPGLGLRLIYFSYDVKMKEKGDIPEGYSVSREKKERFSLILESASTNQTSMYLCASKSASGGSYEQYFGPGTRLTVT.